A single sample gave rise to the 29 T cell receptor beta chains below, sequenced in a study of blood T cells in healthy people across ages. Next came a second PCR, run for about 7 to 12 cycles, which used a sample-barcoded 5' primer along with a J-beta primer mix. TCRdb itself ran the 5' RACE reads through MiXCR, one entry per CDR3 protein. This table has 710,000 or so distinct CDR3 sequences, around a fifth appearing once. Source material: blood. Receptors originate from a man aged 70-80 years in good health.

As to this clonotype: The junction and the germline gene differ at one end; a read error may be behind it. The gene calls are TRBV29-1 and TRBJ1-1; 7 positions agree with TRBD1. Per the germline V gene, CDR1 is SQVTM and CDR2 is ANQGSEA. The CDR3 is made up of 14 amino acids. CDR3 loop: CSVSAPTGATEALF. CDR3 nucleotides: TGCAGCGTTTCTGCCCCAACAGGGGCCACTGAAGCTCTCTTT.

The gene calls are TRBV29-1 and TRBJ2-5; D is possibly TRBD1 or TRBD2 (5 bases each). The J call could be wrong; TRBJ2-1 is a better fit for the DNA end. Germline V gene data show CDR1 as SQVTM and CDR2 as ANQGSEA. This CDR3 is built from 14 residues. This CDR3 reads CSVEAPDYRNEQFF. CDR3 coding DNA: TGCAGCGTTGAAGCCCCTGACTACAGGAATGAGCAGTTCTTC.

The chain employs TRBV7-9 and TRBJ2-5; D gene uncertain. Near its end, the DNA agrees better with TRBJ2-1, so the J call may be wrong. The CDR3 is 11 amino acids. CDR1 is SEHNR, CDR2 FQNEAQ, per germline (reference sequence). In DNA form, the CDR3 reads TGTGCCAGCAGCTTCGATTATGAGCAGTTCTTC. Translation gives CASSFDYEQFF.

This clonotype was observed at least ten times. Germline is not matched at one junction end, which may reflect a read error. The J gene is TRBJ2-1, the V gene TRBV12-3 or TRBV12-4; D unresolved. CDR3 length equals 12 residues. CDR3: CASSFSYNEQFF. The DNA of the CDR3 is TGTGCCAGTAGTTTTTCCTACAATGAGCAGTTCTTC.

The V and J genes are TRBV20-1 and TRBJ2-5, with 10 bases that match TRBD2. Near its end, the DNA agrees better with TRBJ2-1, so the J call may be wrong. Germline loops: CDR1 DFQATT, CDR2 SNEGSKA (reference sequence). This CDR3 is 15 amino acids long. The CDR3 DNA is TGCAGTGCTAGAGATCTTAGCGGGGGGATCAATGAGCAGTTCTTC. This encodes CSARDLSGGINEQFF.

CDR3 protein: CASSLSKGEYNEQFF. DNA of the CDR3: TGTGCCAGCAGTTTATCGAAGGGCGAATACAATGAGCAGTTCTTC. The V call is TRBV27, the J call TRBJ2-1; D gene uncertain. Germline V CDR1 and CDR2: MNHEY, SMNVEV (reference sequence). Trimming shortened V by 0 bases and J by 4 bases, and 10 bases separated the two germline ends. The CDR3 runs 15 residues.

The chain combines TRBV4-1 with TRBJ1-5; a weak D match, TRBD1 (6 bases). This CDR3 is 14 amino acids long. CDR1 is MGHRA and CDR2 is YSYEKL in the germline V gene. V lost 0 bases and J 11 bases, leaving 14 bases between the germline ends. CDR3 bases: TGCGCCAGCAGCCAAGACAGGGGCCAAAGGACCCAGCATTTT. Amino acid sequence: CASSQDRGQRTQHF.

This chain connects TRBV12-3 or TRBV12-4 to TRBJ1-4, with 9 bases identical to TRBD1. V gave up 4 bases and J gave up 4 bases; unmatched junction bases: 7. The CDR3 covers 16 residues. The chain's CDR3 is CASSSGTGSFNEKLFF. The CDR3 coding sequence is TGTGCCAGCAGTTCCGGGACAGGGTCCTTTAATGAAAAACTGTTTTTT.

J is TRBJ1-2 and V is TRBV6-2 or TRBV6-3; no clear D. CDR1 is MNHEY, CDR2 SVGEGT, per germline. V shed 3 bases and J shed 8 bases, with 16 bases lying between them. This CDR3 comprises 14 residues. The CDR3 sequence is CASSYSTHPRGYTF. The CDR3 DNA sequence: TGTGCCAGCAGTTATTCGACGCACCCAAGGGGCTACACCTTC.

This clonotype was seen many times. This chain links TRBV7-9 with TRBJ2-5, with D unclear. CDR3 length: 10 residues. Germline loops: CDR1 SEHNR, CDR2 FQNEAQ (reference sequence). V gave up 8 bases and J gave up 3 bases, with 4 bases separating them. In nucleotides, the CDR3 is TGTGCCAGCGGGGAAGAGACCCAGTACTTC. Its protein product is CASGEETQYF.

The V and J genes are TRBV21-1 and TRBJ2-7. TRBV21-1 is a pseudogene. This CDR3 has 12 residues. CDR3 amino acids: CASSQLFYEQYV. Here the CDR3 DNA reads TGTGCCAGCAGTCAACTTTTCTACGAGCAGTACGTC.

This clonotype appeared a few times. The chain is built from TRBV2 and TRBJ2-3; no reliable D call. The CDR3 loop spans 12 amino acids. CDR1 and CDR2 (germline): SNHLY, FYNNEI. Trimming took off 6 bases at V and 2 bases at J, with 6 bases between the two ends. CDR3 in amino acids: CASRPNTDTQYF. In DNA, the CDR3 is TGTGCCAGCAGACCGAACACAGATACGCAGTATTTT. Full variable domain (missing parts from reference TRBV2 and TRBJ2-3): EPEVTQTPSHQVTQMGQEVILRCVPISNHLYFYWYRQILGQKVEFLVSFYNNEISEKSEIFDDQFSVERPDGSNFTLKIRSTKLEDSAMYFCASRPNTDTQYFGPGTRLTVL.

This clonotype showed up just a few times. V is TRBV9 and J is TRBJ2-1; possible D gene TRBD2, 6 bases. V gave up 0 bases and J gave up 8 bases, with 15 bases separating them. Germline CDR1 is SGDLS and CDR2 is YYNGEE. There are 15 residues in the CDR3. The CDR3 DNA reads as TGTGCCAGCAGCGTAGCGGGAGTCAACTTCGATGAGCAGTTCTTC. As protein: CASSVAGVNFDEQFF.

This chain joins TRBV21-1 and TRBJ2-7; no check of the table's D call, TRBD1, against the DNA was made. TRBV21-1 is assigned pseudogene status. This CDR3 region has 11 residues. CDR3 coding DNA: TGTGCCAGCAGCCCGCCGGGGGAGCAGTACGTC. It is translated as CASSPPGEQYV.

The chain employs TRBV6-5 and TRBJ2-5; 9 bases are shared with TRBD2. Germline V gives CDR1 MNHEY, CDR2 SVGAGI. The CDR3 has 15 residues. J lost 2 bases, V lost 1 base, and 2 bases had no gene match. DNA for the CDR3: TGTGCCAGCAGTTACTTTAGCGGGAGTCAAGAGACCCAGTACTTC. Amino acid sequence: CASSYFSGSQETQYF.

This clonotype was seen more than once but under ten times. The V gene is TRBV24-1, the J gene TRBJ2-1; a weak D match, TRBD1 (6 bases). The tail of the sequence fits TRBJ2-5 better, so the J call may be wrong. Germline V gene lookup returns CDR1 KGHDR and CDR2 SFDVKD. The CDR3 totals 14 residues. CDR3 loop: CATSGGQSGETQYF. The CDR3 nucleotides are TGTGCCACCAGTGGGGGACAAAGTGGGGAGACCCAGTACTTC.

Only a few counts were recorded for this clonotype. As DNA, the CDR3 is TGTGCCAGCAGCCGCGAAACCAGGAGCTCTGGAAACACCATATATTTT. Encoded protein: CASSRETRSSGNTIYF. The chain couples TRBV7-2 to TRBJ1-3; no clear D. Trimming took 5 bases from V and 0 from J, leaving 14 bases between them. The CDR3 totals 16 residues. Germline V gene lookup returns CDR1 SGHTA and CDR2 FQGNSA.

This chain links TRBV11-1 with TRBJ1-1; D remains unclear. Germline V lookup: CDR1 SGHAT, CDR2 FQDESV (reference sequence). The V end was cut by 0 bases, the J end by 1 base, with 12 bases between. The CDR3 sequence is 16 residues long. CDR3 loop: CASSLALWGTNTEAFF. CDR3 DNA sequence: TGTGCCAGCAGCTTAGCGCTATGGGGAACGAACACTGAAGCTTTCTTT. The full variable domain, its missing parts supplied by reference TRBV11-1 and TRBJ1-1, is EAEVAQSPRYKITEKSQAVAFWCDPISGHATLYWYRQILGQGPELLVQFQDESVVDDSQLPKDRFSAERLKGVDSTLKIQPAELGDSAMYLCASSLALWGTNTEAFFGQGTRLTVV.

The chain uses TRBV7-9 and TRBJ1-1, with D unclear. The CDR3 consists of 12 residues. Germline V gene data show CDR1 as SEHNR and CDR2 as FQNEAQ (reference sequence). Trimming left V 2 bases short and J 8 bases short, with 9 bases between. CDR3 amino acids: CASSLFDVEAFF. The CDR3 nucleotides read TGTGCCAGCAGCTTATTTGATGTCGAAGCTTTCTTT.

Turning to this clonotype: Germline is not matched at one junction end, which may reflect a read error. The chain links TRBV5-1 to TRBJ2-5; D is undetermined. CDR1 is SGHRS, CDR2 YFSETQ, per germline. The CDR3 totals 14 residues. Here the CDR3 DNA reads TGCGCCAGCAGCTTGGGGCAGCACCAAGGGACCCAGTACTTC. Amino acids: CASSLGQHQGTQYF.

This clonotype has ten or more counts. The chain combines TRBV12-3 or TRBV12-4 with TRBJ1-4; a weak D match, TRBD1 (6 bases). V lost 5 bases and J 8 bases, leaving 18 bases between the germline ends. CDR3 length: 15 amino acids. The CDR3 loop is CASSIRGLMGEKLFF. CDR3 DNA: TGTGCCAGCAGTATCAGGGGCCTAATGGGGGAAAAACTGTTTTTT.

This chain joins TRBV12-3 or TRBV12-4 and TRBJ2-1; D unclear. The last part of the DNA fits TRBJ2-7 better; the J call may be wrong. The CDR3 sequence is 12 residues long. CDR3 nucleotide sequence: TGTGCCAGCAGCACCCGAGCCAACGAGCAGTACGTC. It yields the protein CASSTRANEQYV.

This clonotype was counted only a few times. This sequence joins TRBV7-2 and TRBJ2-3, with 7 bases aligning to TRBD2. V shed 3 bases and J 5 bases; nucleotides not matched to a gene: 8. This CDR3 has 15 residues. Germline CDR1 and CDR2: SGHTA and FQGNSA. In DNA, the CDR3 is TGTGCCAGCAGCTTGGGCGGGGGTGGGGTAGATACGCAGTATTTT. This translates into CASSLGGGGVDTQYF.

The genes are TRBV14 and TRBJ1-2; D gene ambiguous. CDR1 SGHDN and CDR2 FVKESK come from the germline V gene. The CDR3 spans 13 residues. Trimming pared 0 bases from V and 8 bases from J, leaving 10 bases between. CDR3 amino acids: CASSQEPLMGYTF. Written as DNA, the CDR3 is TGTGCCAGCAGCCAAGAACCCCTAATGGGCTACACCTTC.

This chain connects TRBV20-1 to TRBJ1-2; possibly TRBD1 for D (6 bases). Germline V lookup: CDR1 DFQATT, CDR2 SNEGSKA (reference sequence). This CDR3 comprises 12 residues. V was clipped by 6 bases and J by 5 bases, with 13 bases between them. The CDR3 sequence: CSASQGRYGYTF. The CDR3 nucleotides read TGCAGTGCGTCACAGGGTCGGTATGGCTACACCTTC.

V is TRBV6-2 or TRBV6-3 and J is TRBJ2-1; D may be TRBD2 (5 bases). CDR3 length: 13 residues. Germline V gives CDR1 MNHEY, CDR2 SVGEGT. Trimming took 7 bases from V and 0 from J, leaving 7 bases between them. The CDR3 nucleotides read TGTGCCAGCACCCGGGACTCCTACAATGAGCAGTTCTTC. Its protein is CASTRDSYNEQFF.

Ten or more counts support this clonotype. The chain is built from TRBV10-3 and TRBJ1-3; 8 nucleotides align to TRBD1. J lost 4 bases, V lost 2 bases, and 10 bases had no gene match. Germline V gene sequence: CDR1 ENHRY, CDR2 SYGVKD. The CDR3 is made up of 17 amino acids. CDR3 protein: CAISESLGQGKGNTIYF. In DNA form, the CDR3 reads TGTGCCATCAGTGAGAGCCTCGGACAGGGAAAGGGAAACACCATATATTTT.

This clonotype appeared a few times. The CDR3 sequence is CASSFAGEGYGYTF. The CDR3 coding sequence is TGTGCCAGCAGCTTTGCAGGAGAAGGCTATGGCTACACCTTC. V and J are TRBV7-9 and TRBJ1-2; no reliable D call. V was clipped by 3 bases and J by 4 bases, with 12 bases between them. Germline-derived CDR1 and CDR2 are SEHNR and FQNEAQ (reference sequence). CDR3 length: 14 residues.

This chain uses TRBV12-3 or TRBV12-4 with TRBJ1-5; D is perhaps TRBD1 (6 bases). This CDR3 is 16 amino acids long. V was shortened by 0 bases and J by 6 bases, with 15 bases between the two germline ends. The CDR3 region is CASSLAPRTGSQPQHF. In DNA form, the CDR3 reads TGTGCCAGCAGTTTAGCGCCTAGAACAGGGTCTCAGCCCCAGCATTTT.